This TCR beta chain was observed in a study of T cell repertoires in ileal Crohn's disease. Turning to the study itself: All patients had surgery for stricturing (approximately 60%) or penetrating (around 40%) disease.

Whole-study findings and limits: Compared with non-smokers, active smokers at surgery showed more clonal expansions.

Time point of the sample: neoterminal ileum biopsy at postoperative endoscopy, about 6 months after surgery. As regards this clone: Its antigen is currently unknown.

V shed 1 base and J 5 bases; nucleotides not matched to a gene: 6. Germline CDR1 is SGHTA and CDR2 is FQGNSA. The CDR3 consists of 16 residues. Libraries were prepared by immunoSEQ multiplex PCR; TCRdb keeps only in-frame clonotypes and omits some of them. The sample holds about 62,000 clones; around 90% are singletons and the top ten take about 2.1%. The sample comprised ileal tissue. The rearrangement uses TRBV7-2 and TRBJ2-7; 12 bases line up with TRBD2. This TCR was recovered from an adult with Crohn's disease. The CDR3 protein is CASSLVARLAGDEQYF. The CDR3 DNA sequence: TGTGCCAGCAGCTTAGTAGCTCGACTAGCGGGAGACGAGCAGTACTTC.